This T cell receptor (beta chain) was identified during a study of identical twins. Findings of the study overall: Compared with models, monozygotic twins showed more out-of-frame TCR alpha sharing. Out-of-frame alpha sequences shared by twins showed excess low generation probability. Fewer insertions marked abundant cord blood beta clonotypes; young adult naive trended weakly, memory not at all.

This clonotype was detected a few times. Its specificity is not known. Germline loops: CDR1 DFQATT, CDR2 SNEGSKA (reference sequence). V dropped 4 bases and J dropped 1; count of bases not matched to a gene: 3. This CDR3 is built from 15 residues. TCRdb re-derived calls from the 5' RACE reads in MiXCR, one entry per CDR3 protein. This sample yields some 1,700,000 distinct CDR3 sequences, of which about 31% are seen a single time; around 0.25% belongs to the top ten. The chain couples TRBV20-1 to TRBJ2-1; 11 bases match TRBD2. The sequenced sample consisted of cord blood. The source is a newborn girl in good health. CDR3 nucleotides: TGCAGTGCTAAGACTAGCGGGAAATCCTACAATGAGCAGTTCTTC. This codes for CSAKTSGKSYNEQFF.